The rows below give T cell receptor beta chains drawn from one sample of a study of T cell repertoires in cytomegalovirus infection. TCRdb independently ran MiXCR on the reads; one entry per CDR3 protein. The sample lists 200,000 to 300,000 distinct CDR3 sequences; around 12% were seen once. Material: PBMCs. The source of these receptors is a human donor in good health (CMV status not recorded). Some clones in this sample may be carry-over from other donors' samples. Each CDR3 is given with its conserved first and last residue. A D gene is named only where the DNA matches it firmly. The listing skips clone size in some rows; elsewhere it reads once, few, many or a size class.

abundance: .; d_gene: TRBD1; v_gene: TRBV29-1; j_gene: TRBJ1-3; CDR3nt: TGCAGCGTTGAACAGGGGGCGGCTGGAAACACCATATATTTT; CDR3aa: CSVEQGAAGNTIYF
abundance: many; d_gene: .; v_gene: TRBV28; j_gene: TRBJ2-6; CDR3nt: TGTGCCAGCAGCACCAGGGACTTTACTGGGGCCAACGTCCTGACTTTC; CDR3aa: CASSTRDFTGANVLTF
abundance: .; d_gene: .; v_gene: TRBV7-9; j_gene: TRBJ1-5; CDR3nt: TGTGCCAGCAGCTTAGGGTCGCCCTCTGGCGGCCCCCAGCATTTT; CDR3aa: CASSLGSPSGGPQHF
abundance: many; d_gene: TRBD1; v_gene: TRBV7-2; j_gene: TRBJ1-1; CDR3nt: TGTGCCAGCAGCCCAAGACAGGGAAGTCCTGAAGCTTTCTTT; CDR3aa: CASSPRQGSPEAFF
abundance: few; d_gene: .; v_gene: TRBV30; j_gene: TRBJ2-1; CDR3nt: TGTGCCTGGAGTGTAGGCGACTACAATGAGCAGTTCTTC; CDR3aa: CAWSVGDYNEQFF
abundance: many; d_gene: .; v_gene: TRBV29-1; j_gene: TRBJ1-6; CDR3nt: TGCAGCGTTGCTGACAGGAGGGATGGCGCACCCCTCCACTTT; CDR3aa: CSVADRRDGAPLHF
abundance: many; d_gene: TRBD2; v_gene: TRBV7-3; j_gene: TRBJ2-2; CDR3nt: TGTGCCAGCAGCCCAATGGGGGGAGCGGGAGTTGGTACCGGGGAGCTGTTTTTT; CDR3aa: CASSPMGGAGVGTGELFF
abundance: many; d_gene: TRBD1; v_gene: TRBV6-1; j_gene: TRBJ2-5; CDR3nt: TGTGCCAGCAGGGGTGGGACAGGCCCTCAAGAGACCCAGTACTTC; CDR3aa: CASRGGTGPQETQYF
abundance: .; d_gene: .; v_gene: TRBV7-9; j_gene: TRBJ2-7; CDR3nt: TGTGCCAGCAGCTTAGGTACAGCTACCTACGAGCAGTACTTC; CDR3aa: CASSLGTATYEQYF
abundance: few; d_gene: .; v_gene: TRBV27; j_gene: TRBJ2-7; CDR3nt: TGTGCCAGCGGGAATATAGGGGATGGGGGCTACGAGCAGTACTTC; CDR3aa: CASGNIGDGGYEQYF
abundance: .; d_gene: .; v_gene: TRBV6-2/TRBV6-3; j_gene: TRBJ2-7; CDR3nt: TGTGCCAGCAGTCCCGCTTTTGGAATTTTGATCGGCGAGCAGTACTTC; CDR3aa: CASSPAFGILIGEQYF
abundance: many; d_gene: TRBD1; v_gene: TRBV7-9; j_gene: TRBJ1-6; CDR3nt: TGTGCCAGCAGCTTAGCGGGACAGCGGGATTCACCCCTCCACTTT; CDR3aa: CASSLAGQRDSPLHF
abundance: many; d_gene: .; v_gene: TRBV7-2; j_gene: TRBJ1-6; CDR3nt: TGTGCCAGCAGCTTAGAGGGTTTATATAATTCACCCCTCCACTTT; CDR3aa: CASSLEGLYNSPLHF
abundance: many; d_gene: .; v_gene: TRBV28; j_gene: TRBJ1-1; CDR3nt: TGTGCCGGAAAGGGGAACACTGAAGCTTTCTTT; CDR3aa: CAGKGNTEAFF
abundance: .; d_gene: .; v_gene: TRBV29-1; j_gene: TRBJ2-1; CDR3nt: TGCAGCGTTCGCGGTTACAATGAGCAGTTCTTC; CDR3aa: CSVRGYNEQFF
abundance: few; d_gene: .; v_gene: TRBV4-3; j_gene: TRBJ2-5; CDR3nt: TGCGCCAGCAGCCAAGAAGGCGGAGAGACCCAGTACTTC; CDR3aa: CASSQEGGETQYF
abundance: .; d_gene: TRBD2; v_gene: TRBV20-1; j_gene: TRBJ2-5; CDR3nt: TGCAGTGCTGACCGACGGGGGGAAACTGGGGAGACCCAGTACTTC; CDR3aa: CSADRRGETGETQYF
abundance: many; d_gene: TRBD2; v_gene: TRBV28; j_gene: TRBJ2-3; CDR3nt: TGTGCCAGCGAGGGGAGCGGGAGTGTGGATACGCAGTATTTT; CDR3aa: CASEGSGSVDTQYF
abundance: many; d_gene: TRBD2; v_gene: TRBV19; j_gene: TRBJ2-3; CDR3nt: TGTGCCAGTAGGGAAGCGGGAGGCCGGGATACGCAGTATTTT; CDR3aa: CASREAGGRDTQYF
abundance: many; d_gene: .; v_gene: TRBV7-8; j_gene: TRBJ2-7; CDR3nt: TGTGCCAGCAGCCTCTCGAACAGAGAAGCCTACGAGCAGTACTTC; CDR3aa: CASSLSNREAYEQYF
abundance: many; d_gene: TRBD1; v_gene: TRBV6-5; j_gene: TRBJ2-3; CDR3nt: TGTGCCAGCAGTACTCCCGGACAGGGCACAGATACGCAGTATTTT; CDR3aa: CASSTPGQGTDTQYF
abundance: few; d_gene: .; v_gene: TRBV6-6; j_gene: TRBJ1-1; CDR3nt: TGTGCCAGCAGTTACTCAGGGACGGGGGCGAACACTGAAGCTTTCTTT; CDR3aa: CASSYSGTGANTEAFF
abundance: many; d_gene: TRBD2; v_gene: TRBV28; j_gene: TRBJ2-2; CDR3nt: TGTGCCAGCAGCCTTACTAGCGGAGTGAATCCCGGGGAGCTGTTTTTT; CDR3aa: CASSLTSGVNPGELFF
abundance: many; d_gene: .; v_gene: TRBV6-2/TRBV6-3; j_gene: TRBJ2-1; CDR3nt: TGTGCCAGCAGTTTACGGAATGAGCAGTTCTTC; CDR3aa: CASSLRNEQFF
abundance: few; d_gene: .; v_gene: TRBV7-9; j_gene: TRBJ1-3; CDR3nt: TGTGCCAGCAGCCAGGACGGAAACACCATATATTTT; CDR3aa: CASSQDGNTIYF
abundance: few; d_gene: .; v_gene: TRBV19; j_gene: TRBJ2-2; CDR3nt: TGTGCCAGTAGCGAGAGGCATTCCGGGGAGCTGTTTTTT; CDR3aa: CASSERHSGELFF
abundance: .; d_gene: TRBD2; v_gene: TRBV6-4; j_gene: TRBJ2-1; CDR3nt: TGTGCCAGCAAGCGGCTAGCGGGGGAGAGCTCCTACAATGAGCAGTTCTTC; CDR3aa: CASKRLAGESSYNEQFF
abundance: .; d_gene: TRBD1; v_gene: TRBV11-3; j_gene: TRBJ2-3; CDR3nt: TGTGCCAGCAGCTACCTAGGACAGGGGCCGACAGATACGCAGTATTTT; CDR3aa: CASSYLGQGPTDTQYF
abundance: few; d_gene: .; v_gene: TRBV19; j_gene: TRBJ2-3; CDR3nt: TGTGCCAGTAGTATGGGCACACGGGGACCAGATACGCAGTATTTT; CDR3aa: CASSMGTRGPDTQYF
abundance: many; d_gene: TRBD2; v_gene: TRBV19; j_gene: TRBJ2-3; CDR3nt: TGTGCCAGTAGGATGACTAGCGGTACAGATACGCAGTATTTT; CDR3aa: CASRMTSGTDTQYF
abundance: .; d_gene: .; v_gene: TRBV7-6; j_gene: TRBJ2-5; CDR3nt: TGTGCCAGCAGCTTCGAGTGGGACGGAGAGACCCAGTACTTC; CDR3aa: CASSFEWDGETQYF
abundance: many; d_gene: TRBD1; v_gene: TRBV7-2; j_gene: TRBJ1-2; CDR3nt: TGTGCCAGCAGCATACGGACAGGGGACGTGGATGGCTACACCTTC; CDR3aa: CASSIRTGDVDGYTF
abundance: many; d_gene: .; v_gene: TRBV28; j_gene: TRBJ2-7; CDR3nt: TGTGCCAGCAGTTTAGGTGGGAGTAGGACCTACGAGCAGTACTTC; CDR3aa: CASSLGGSRTYEQYF